This T cell receptor (beta chain) is drawn from a study of cytomegalovirus exposure and HLA in healthy donors. PCR involved 60 Vbeta and 13 Jbeta primers. This table comes from immunoSEQ multiplex PCR, and its TCRdb copy is limited to in-frame clones, with some not included. Across 70,000 to 80,000 clones, the top ten clones capture approximately 2.9% of the sample. A remark on this clone: Its antigen remains unknown.

CDR1 is SQVTM, CDR2 ANQGSEA, per germline. The CDR3 runs 14 residues. Trimming cost V 1 base and J 4 bases, with 12 bases left between them. Findings and caveats of the study: An Asian-associated ancestry cluster reportedly showed fewer N-insertions than the roughly 670-donor mean in a later analysis. The study designated over 150 TCR beta chains cytomegalovirus-associated. There were some V segments, including TRBV6-2 and TRBV6-3, excluded as indistinguishable.

The sequenced material came from PBMCs. The chain recombines TRBV29-1 with TRBJ2-3; D is possibly TRBD2 (5 bases). The receptor's source is a man between 35 and 55 years old in good health and CMV-seronegative. CDR3 sequence reads: CSVEGGSHADTQYF. Here the CDR3 DNA reads TGCAGCGTTGAAGGAGGGTCCCACGCAGATACGCAGTATTTT.